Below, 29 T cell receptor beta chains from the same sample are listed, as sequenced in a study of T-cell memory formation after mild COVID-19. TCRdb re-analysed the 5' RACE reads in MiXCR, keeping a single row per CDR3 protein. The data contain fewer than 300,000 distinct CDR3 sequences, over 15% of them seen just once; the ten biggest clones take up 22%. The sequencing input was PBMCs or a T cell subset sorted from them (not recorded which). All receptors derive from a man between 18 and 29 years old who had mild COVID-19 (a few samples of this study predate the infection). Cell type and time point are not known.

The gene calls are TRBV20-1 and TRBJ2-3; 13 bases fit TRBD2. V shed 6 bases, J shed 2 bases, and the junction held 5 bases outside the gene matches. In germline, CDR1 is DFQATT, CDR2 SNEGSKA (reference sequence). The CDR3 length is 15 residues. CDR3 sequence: CSATGTSGATDTQYF. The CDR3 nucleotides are TGCAGTGCAACCGGGACTAGCGGGGCCACAGATACGCAGTATTTT.

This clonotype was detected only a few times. CDR3 sequence (DNA): TGTGCCAGCAGTTACCTACAAGACACTGAAGCTTTCTTT. Amino acid sequence: CASSYLQDTEAFF. V gene TRBV6-5 combines with J gene TRBJ1-1; D not resolved. This CDR3 has 13 residues. Trimming stripped 2 bases from V and 3 bases from J, with 7 bases between. CDR1 is MNHEY, CDR2 SVGAGI, per germline.

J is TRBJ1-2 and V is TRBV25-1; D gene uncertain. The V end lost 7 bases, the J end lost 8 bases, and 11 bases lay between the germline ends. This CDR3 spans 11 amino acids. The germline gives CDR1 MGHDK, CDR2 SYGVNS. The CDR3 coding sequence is TGTGCCAGCACCGCAGGAGGCGGCTACACCTTC. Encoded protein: CASTAGGGYTF.

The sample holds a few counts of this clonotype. The DNA for the CDR3 is TGTGCCAGCATCCGGGACAGGGTCTTCGGTGGGGCCAACGTCCTGACTTTC. Residues: CASIRDRVFGGANVLTF. This chain joins TRBV7-8 and TRBJ2-6, with 9 bases identical to TRBD1. There are 17 residues in the CDR3. CDR1 and CDR2 (germline): SGHVS, FQNEAQ. The trim removed 7 bases at V and 3 bases at J, leaving 10 bases unmatched.

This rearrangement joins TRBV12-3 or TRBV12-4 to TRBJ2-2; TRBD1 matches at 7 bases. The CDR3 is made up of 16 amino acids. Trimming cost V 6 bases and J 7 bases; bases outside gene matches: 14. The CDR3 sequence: CASRLRRDRLGGELFF. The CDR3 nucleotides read TGTGCCAGCAGATTACGAAGGGACAGACTGGGCGGGGAGCTGTTTTTT.

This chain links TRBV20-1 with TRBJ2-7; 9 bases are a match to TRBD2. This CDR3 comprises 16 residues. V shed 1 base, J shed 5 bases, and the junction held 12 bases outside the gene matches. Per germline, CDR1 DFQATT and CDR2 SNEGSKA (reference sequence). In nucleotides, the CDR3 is TGCAGTGCTAGAGGTACCCGCGGGGGGGGAGGTGACGAGCAGTACGTC. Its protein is CSARGTRGGGGDEQYV.

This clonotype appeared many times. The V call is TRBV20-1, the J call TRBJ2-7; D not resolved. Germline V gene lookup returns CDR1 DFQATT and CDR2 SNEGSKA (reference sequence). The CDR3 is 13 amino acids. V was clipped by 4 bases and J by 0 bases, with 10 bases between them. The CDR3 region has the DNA TGCAGTGCTAAGGGCCTGGGCTCCTACGAGCAGTACGTC. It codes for CSAKGLGSYEQYV.

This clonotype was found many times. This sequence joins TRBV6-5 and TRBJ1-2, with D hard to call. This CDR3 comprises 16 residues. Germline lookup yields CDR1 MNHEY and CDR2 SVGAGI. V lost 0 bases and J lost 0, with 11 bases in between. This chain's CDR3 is CASSYSLLTANYGYTF. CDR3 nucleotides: TGTGCCAGCAGTTACTCTCTCTTGACCGCTAACTATGGCTACACCTTC.

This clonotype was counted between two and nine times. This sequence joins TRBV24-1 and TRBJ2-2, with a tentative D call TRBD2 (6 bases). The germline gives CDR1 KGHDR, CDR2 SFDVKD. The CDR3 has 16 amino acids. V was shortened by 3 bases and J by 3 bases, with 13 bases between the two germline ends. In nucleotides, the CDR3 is TGTGCCACCAGTGATGGAGGGTCGGGGGACACCGGGGAGCTGTTTTTT. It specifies CATSDGGSGDTGELFF.

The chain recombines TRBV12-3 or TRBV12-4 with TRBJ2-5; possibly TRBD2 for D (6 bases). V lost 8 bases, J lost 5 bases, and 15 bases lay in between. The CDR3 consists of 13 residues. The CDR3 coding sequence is TGTGCCAGCGGTTCGGGGGTGAAGGAGACCCAGTACTTC. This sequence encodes CASGSGVKETQYF.

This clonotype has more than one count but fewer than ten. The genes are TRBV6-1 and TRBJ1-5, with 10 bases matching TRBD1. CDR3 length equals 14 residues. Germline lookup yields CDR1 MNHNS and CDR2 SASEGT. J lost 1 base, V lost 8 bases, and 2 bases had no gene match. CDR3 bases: TGTGCCAGCGGGGGACAGGGGAGCAATCAGCCCCAGCATTTT. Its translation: CASGGQGSNQPQHF.

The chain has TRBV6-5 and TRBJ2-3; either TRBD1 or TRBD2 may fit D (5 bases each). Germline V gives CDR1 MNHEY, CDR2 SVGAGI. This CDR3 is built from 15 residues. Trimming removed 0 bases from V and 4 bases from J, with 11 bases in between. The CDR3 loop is CASSYSWGKSDTQYF. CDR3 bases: TGTGCCAGCAGTTACTCGTGGGGGAAGTCAGATACGCAGTATTTT.

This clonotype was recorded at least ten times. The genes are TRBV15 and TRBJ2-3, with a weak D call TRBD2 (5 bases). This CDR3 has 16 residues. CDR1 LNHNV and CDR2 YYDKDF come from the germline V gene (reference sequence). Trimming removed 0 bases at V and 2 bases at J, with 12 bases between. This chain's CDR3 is CATSRDEGRVTDTQYF. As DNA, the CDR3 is TGTGCCACCAGCAGAGATGAAGGGAGAGTCACAGATACGCAGTATTTT.

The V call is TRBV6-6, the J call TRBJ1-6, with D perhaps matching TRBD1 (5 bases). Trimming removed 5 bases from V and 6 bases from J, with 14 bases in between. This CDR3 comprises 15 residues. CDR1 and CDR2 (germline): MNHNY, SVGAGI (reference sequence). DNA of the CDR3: TGTGCCAGCAGTCCACCGGGACTGATTAATTCACCCCTCCACTTT. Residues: CASSPPGLINSPLHF.

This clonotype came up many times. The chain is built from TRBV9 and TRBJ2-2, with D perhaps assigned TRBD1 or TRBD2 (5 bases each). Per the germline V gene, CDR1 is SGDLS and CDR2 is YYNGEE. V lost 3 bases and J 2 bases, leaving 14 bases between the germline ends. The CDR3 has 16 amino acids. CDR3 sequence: CASSARDGRNTGELFF. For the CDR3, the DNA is TGTGCCAGCAGCGCCCGGGACGGACGAAACACCGGGGAGCTGTTTTTT.

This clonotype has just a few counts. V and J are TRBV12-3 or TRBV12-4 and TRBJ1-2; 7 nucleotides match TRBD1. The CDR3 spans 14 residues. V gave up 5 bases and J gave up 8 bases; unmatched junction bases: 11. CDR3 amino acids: CASSRNRGSSGYTF. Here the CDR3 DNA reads TGTGCCAGCAGTCGGAACAGGGGATCCAGCGGCTACACCTTC.

CDR3 sequence (DNA): TGTGCCAGCAGCCGTGGGCAGACCACGGTGACAATGAGAATCTCTAATTGGCAGTTCTTC. Amino acids: CASSRGQTTVTMRISNWQFF. The V and J genes are TRBV11-2 and TRBJ2-1; D call uncertain. Germline CDR1 is SGHAT and CDR2 is FQNNGV. V dropped 5 bases and J dropped 12 bases, with 38 bases sitting between them. The CDR3 loop spans 20 amino acids.

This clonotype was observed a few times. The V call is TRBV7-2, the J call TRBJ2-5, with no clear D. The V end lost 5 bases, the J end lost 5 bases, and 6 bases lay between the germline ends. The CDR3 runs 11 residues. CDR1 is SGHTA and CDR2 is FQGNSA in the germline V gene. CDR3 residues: CASSKLETQYF. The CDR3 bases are TGTGCCAGCAGCAAGCTCGAGACCCAGTACTTC. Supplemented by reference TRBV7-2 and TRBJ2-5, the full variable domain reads GAGVSQSPSNKVTEKGKDVELRCDPISGHTALYWYRQSLGQGLEFLIYFQGNSAPDKSGLPSDRFSAERTGGSVSTLTIQRTQQEDSAVYLCASSKLETQYFGPGTRLLVL.

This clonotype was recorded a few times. The CDR3 reads CASSLGLLNEQFF. For the CDR3, the DNA is TGTGCCAGCAGCTTAGGCCTCTTGAATGAGCAGTTCTTC. This chain joins TRBV7-2 and TRBJ2-1; no reliable D call. This CDR3 has 13 residues. Germline V gene lookup returns CDR1 SGHTA and CDR2 FQGNSA. Trimming removed 1 base at V and 7 bases at J, with 8 bases between.

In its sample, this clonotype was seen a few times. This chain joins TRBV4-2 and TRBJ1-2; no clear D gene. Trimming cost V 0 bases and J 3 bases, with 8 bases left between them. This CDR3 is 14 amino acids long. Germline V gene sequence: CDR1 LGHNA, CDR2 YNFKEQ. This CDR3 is CASSQDLLDYGYTF. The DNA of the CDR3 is TGTGCCAGCAGCCAAGACCTCCTGGACTATGGCTACACCTTC.

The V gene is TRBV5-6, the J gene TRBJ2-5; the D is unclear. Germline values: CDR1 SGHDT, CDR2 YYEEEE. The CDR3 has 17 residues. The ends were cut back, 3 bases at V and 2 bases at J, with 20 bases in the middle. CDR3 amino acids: CASSWSPAARLQETQYF. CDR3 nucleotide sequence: TGTGCCAGCAGCTGGTCTCCTGCGGCTAGACTGCAAGAGACCCAGTACTTC.

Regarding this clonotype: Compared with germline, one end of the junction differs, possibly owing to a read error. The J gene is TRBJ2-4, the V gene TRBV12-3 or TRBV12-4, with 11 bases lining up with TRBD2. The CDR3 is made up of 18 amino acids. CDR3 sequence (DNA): TGTGCCAGCAGTTTCCCGGGAGACGGGACTAGCGGCCAAAACAGTCAGTACTTC. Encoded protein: CASSFPGDGTSGQNSQYF.

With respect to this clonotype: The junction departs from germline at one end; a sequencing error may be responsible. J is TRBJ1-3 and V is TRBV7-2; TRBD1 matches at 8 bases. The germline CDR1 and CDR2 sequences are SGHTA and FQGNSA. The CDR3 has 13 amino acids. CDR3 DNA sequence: TGTGCCAGCAGCTTAGACTCTGGGGCAGGGGGCAGTTTT. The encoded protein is CASSLDSGAGGSF.

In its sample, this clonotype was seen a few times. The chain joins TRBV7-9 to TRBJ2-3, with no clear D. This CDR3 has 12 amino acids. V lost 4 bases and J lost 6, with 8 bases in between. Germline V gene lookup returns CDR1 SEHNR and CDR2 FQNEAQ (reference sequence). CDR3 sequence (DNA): TGTGCCAGCAGCTCCGGCTTGGATACGCAGTATTTT. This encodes CASSSGLDTQYF.

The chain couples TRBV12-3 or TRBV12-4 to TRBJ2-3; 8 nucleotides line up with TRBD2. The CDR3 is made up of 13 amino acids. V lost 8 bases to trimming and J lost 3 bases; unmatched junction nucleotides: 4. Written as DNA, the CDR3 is TGTGCCAGCGGACTAGCAGTAACAGATACGCAGTATTTT. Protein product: CASGLAVTDTQYF.

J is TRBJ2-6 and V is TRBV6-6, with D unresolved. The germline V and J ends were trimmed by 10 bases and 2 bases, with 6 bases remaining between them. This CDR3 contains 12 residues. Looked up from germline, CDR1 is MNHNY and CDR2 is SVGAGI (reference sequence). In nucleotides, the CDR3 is TGTGCCATCCTGACTGGGGCCAACGTCCTGACTTTC. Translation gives CAILTGANVLTF.

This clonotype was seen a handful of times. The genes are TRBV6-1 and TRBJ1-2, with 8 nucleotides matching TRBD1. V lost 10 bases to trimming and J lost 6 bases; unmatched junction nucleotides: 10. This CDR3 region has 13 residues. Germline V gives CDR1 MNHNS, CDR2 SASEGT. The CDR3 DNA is TGTGCCACCAGATTCCAGGGGGCCAATGGCTACACCTTC. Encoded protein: CATRFQGANGYTF.

CDR3 residues: CASSSGTGANYGYTF. As DNA, the CDR3 is TGTGCCAGCAGCTCCGGGACAGGGGCTAACTATGGCTACACCTTC. This rearrangement joins TRBV5-5 to TRBJ1-2; 10 bases align to TRBD1. The CDR3 length is 15 residues. Germline V CDR1 and CDR2: SGHKS, YYEKEE (reference sequence). V lost 3 bases to trimming and J lost 0 bases; unmatched junction nucleotides: 2.

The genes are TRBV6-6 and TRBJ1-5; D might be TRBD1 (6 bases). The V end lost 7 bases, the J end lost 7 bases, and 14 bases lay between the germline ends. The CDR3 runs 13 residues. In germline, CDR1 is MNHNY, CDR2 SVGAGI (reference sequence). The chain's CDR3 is CASTRGGDQPQHF. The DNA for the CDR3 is TGTGCCAGCACTAGAGGGGGGGACCAGCCCCAGCATTTT.